A selection of T cell receptor beta chains follows, all from one sample in a study of cytomegalovirus exposure and HLA in healthy donors. Measured with immunoSEQ multiplex PCR; TCRdb has only the in-frame clones, and not every one. Here the sample spans some 180,000 clones, about 80% being singletons. Sequencing was performed on PBMCs. The receptor source for this set is a young man in good health and CMV-seronegative. The CDR3 runs from the conserved cysteine through the conserved F or W. D genes are given only for firm matches. Clone size is not always given. Where it is, it says once, few, many or a class for expanded clones.

d_call	clone_size	j_call	v_call	cdr3_nt	cdr3_aa
TRBD1	NA	TRBJ2-5	TRBV29-1	TGCAGCGCCGACTCCGGGACGGACAGGAGAGCCCAGTACTTC	CSADSGTDRRAQYF
TRBD1	NA	TRBJ2-7	TRBV6-5	TGTGCCAGCAGTATCCAGGGGGCCCCAGCCTACGAGCAGTACTTC	CASSIQGAPAYEQYF
NA	NA	TRBJ1-1	TRBV27	TGTGCCAGCAGTCCCGGCAGGGGATGGAGCACTGAAGCTTTCTTT	CASSPGRGWSTEAFF
TRBD1	NA	TRBJ1-3	TRBV9	TGTGCCAGCAGCCTCCACCGGGACAGGGGTTCTGGAAACACCATATATTTT	CASSLHRDRGSGNTIYF
TRBD2	NA	TRBJ2-5	TRBV7-6	TGTGCCAGCAGCCCCAAGCGGGGGGGCCCCCAAGAGACCCAGTACTTC	CASSPKRGGPQETQYF
NA	few	TRBJ1-2	TRBV30	TGTGCCTGGAGTGTCAGTCCGGGAGGGTCTGGCTACACCTTC	CAWSVSPGGSGYTF
NA	NA	TRBJ2-5	TRBV21-1	TGTGCCAGCAGCGACCTCACTAGCGGGGGGGAAGCTTGCGAGACCCAGTACTTC	CASSDLTSGGEACETQYF
TRBD1	once	TRBJ1-1	TRBV7-9	TGTGCCAGCAGCCCTAAAGGGACAGGGGCTTCGAACACTGAAGCTTTCTTT	CASSPKGTGASNTEAFF
TRBD1	NA	TRBJ2-1	TRBV6-1	TGTGCCAGCAGAGACAGGGACAGGTCCTACAATGAGCAGTTCTTC	CASRDRDRSYNEQFF
NA	NA	TRBJ2-7	TRBV6-5	TGTGCCAGCAGGAGGGGGGACAGAGCTATCTACGAGCAGTACTTC	CASRRGDRAIYEQYF